This TCR beta chain was sequenced in a study of Graves' ophthalmopathy and Graves' hyperthyroidism. Beta-chain TCR CDR3 regions were amplified from RNA transcripts. Second-round multiplex PCR came after first-round RT-PCR with HTBI primers. In TCRdb, the multiplex PCR reads were re-called with MiXCR into one record per CDR3 protein. The sample lists some 400,000 distinct CDR3 sequences, roughly 18% occurring once. CDR1 and CDR2 from the germline V gene are MNHEY and SVGEGT. This CDR3 is built from 18 residues. V was pared by 2 bases and J by 1 base, with 11 bases of the junction left unmatched. This clonotype was detected many times.

This receptor was taken from a woman aged 18-29 years with Graves' ophthalmopathy. The sample was peripheral blood. The chain employs TRBV6-2 or TRBV6-3 and TRBJ2-5, with TRBD2 matching over 9 bases. In nucleotides, the CDR3 is TGTGCCAGCAGTTACGGGACGGGTAGCGGGAGAACCCAAGAGACCCAGTACTTC. Protein sequence: CASSYGTGSGRTQETQYF.